The 13 T cell receptor beta chains listed next were all sequenced from one sample in a study of T cell responses to AZD1222 COVID-19 vaccine. This table comes from immunoSEQ multiplex PCR, and its TCRdb copy is limited to in-frame clones, with some not included. The sample lists about 150,000 clones; 92% were seen once. The specimen was peripheral blood, collected 28 days after the second AZD1222 dose. Receptors originate from an adult who received the AZD1222 COVID-19 vaccine.

Notes on this clone: This same CDR3 is encoded by further DNA sequences in the sample. The V and J genes are TRBV10-3 and TRBJ1-5; 7 nucleotides match TRBD1. V shed 6 bases and J 5 bases; nucleotides not matched to a gene: 7. The CDR3 loop spans 14 amino acids. Germline V gene sequence: CDR1 ENHRY, CDR2 SYGVKD. Written as DNA, the CDR3 is TGTGCCATCAGCGAGCAGGGGGGCGATCAGCCCCAGCATTTT. It translates to CAISEQGGDQPQHF.

The CDR3 protein is CASSQGVVNTEAFF. CDR3 nucleotides: TGTGCCAGCAGCCAAGGGGTAGTAAACACTGAAGCTTTCTTT. This chain links TRBV14 with TRBJ1-1; D not resolved. Trimming left V 1 base short and J 2 bases short, with 8 bases between. In germline, CDR1 is SGHDN, CDR2 FVKESK. The CDR3 has 14 amino acids.

This chain connects TRBV6-2 or TRBV6-3 to TRBJ2-7; TRBD1 might be the D (5 bases). Germline V gene data show CDR1 as MNHEY and CDR2 as SVGEGT. The CDR3 extends over 15 amino acids. Trimming removed 6 bases from V and 3 bases from J, with 18 bases in between. This CDR3 reads CASSHGAGQFYEQYF. DNA of the CDR3: TGTGCCAGCAGCCACGGAGCAGGGCAGTTCTACGAGCAGTACTTC.

The V call is TRBV7-2, the J call TRBJ2-1; tentatively, D is TRBD1 (6 bases). Trimming cost V 4 bases and J 7 bases, with 11 bases left between them. The CDR3 totals 13 residues. CDR1 and CDR2 from the germline V gene are SGHTA and FQGNSA. This chain's CDR3 is CASSSTGWNEQFF. DNA of the CDR3: TGTGCCAGCAGCTCCACAGGGTGGAATGAGCAGTTCTTC.

As DNA, the CDR3 is TGTGCCAGCAGTTACAGGGCTAGCGGCCTCGATACGCAGTATTTT. It encodes CASSYRASGLDTQYF. The V gene is TRBV6-6, the J gene TRBJ2-3, with 7 positions matching TRBD2. V lost 2 bases, J lost 6 bases, and 8 bases stayed unmatched. The CDR3 runs to 15 residues. CDR1 and CDR2 (germline): MNHNY, SVGAGI (reference sequence).

V is TRBV27 and J is TRBJ2-5, with 9 bases that match TRBD2. Germline V CDR1 and CDR2: MNHEY, SMNVEV (reference sequence). CDR3 length equals 15 residues. J was trimmed by 5 bases and V by 3 bases; bases with no gene match: 7. CDR3: CASSFLSGSKETQYF. For the CDR3, the DNA is TGTGCCAGCAGTTTTCTTAGCGGGAGTAAGGAGACCCAGTACTTC.

The V and J genes are TRBV11-2 and TRBJ2-2; 15 bases align to TRBD2. V gave up 5 bases and J gave up 2 bases; unmatched junction bases: 9. CDR1 and CDR2 from the germline V gene are SGHAT and FQNNGV. This CDR3 is 19 amino acids long. The CDR3 spells CASSAPGLAGGLNTGELFF. The DNA of the CDR3 is TGTGCCAGCAGCGCCCCTGGACTAGCGGGAGGGTTAAACACCGGGGAGCTGTTTTTT. The complete variable domain, with remaining parts taken from reference TRBV11-2 and TRBJ2-2, reads EAGVAQSPRYKIIEKRQSVAFWCNPISGHATLYWYQQILGQGPKLLIQFQNNGVVDDSQLPKDRFSAERLKGVDSTLKIQPAKLEDSAVYLCASSAPGLAGGLNTGELFFGEGSRLTVL.

The chain has TRBV5-6 and TRBJ1-1; D gene ambiguous. The CDR3 consists of 15 residues. The germline CDR1 and CDR2 sequences are SGHDT and YYEEEE. Trimming left V 4 bases short and J 1 base short, with 14 bases between. CDR3 residues: CASSATWPPNTEAFF. The DNA for the CDR3 is TGTGCCAGCAGCGCCACGTGGCCCCCGAACACTGAAGCTTTCTTT. Full variable domain (remainder filled in from reference TRBV5-6 and TRBJ1-1): DAGVTQSPTHLIKTRGQQVTLRCSPKSGHDTVSWYQQALGQGPQFIFQYYEEEERQRGNFPDRFSGHQFPNYSSELNVNALLLGDSALYLCASSATWPPNTEAFFGQGTRLTVV.

This rearrangement joins TRBV3-1 (or the pseudogene TRBV3-2) to TRBJ2-1; D possibly corresponds to TRBD1 (5 bases). Germline V gives CDR1 LGHDT, CDR2 YNNKEL (reference sequence). The V end was cut by 0 bases, the J end by 6 bases, with 18 bases between. The CDR3 spans 17 residues. The CDR3 loop is CASSQDRKGLWVNEQFF. The CDR3 DNA reads TGTGCCAGCAGCCAAGATCGTAAGGGGCTTTGGGTCAATGAGCAGTTCTTC.

The chain employs TRBV28 and TRBJ1-3; the D gene is possibly TRBD1 (6 bases). V dropped 7 bases and J dropped 3 bases, with 7 bases sitting between them. The CDR3 sequence is 12 residues long. CDR1 is MDHEN and CDR2 is SYDVKM in the germline V gene. The CDR3 DNA reads TGTGCCAGCATAGGGGGTGGAAACACCATATATTTT. It is translated as CASIGGGNTIYF.

This clone is a singleton in its sample. V is TRBV30 and J is TRBJ2-7; D is uncertain. Trimming took off 1 base at V and 2 bases at J, with 15 bases between the two ends. The CDR3 extends over 15 amino acids. Germline-derived CDR1 and CDR2 are GTSNPN and SVGIG (reference sequence). The CDR3 protein is CAWSERPLGTYEQYF. The DNA for the CDR3 is TGTGCCTGGAGTGAAAGACCCTTGGGAACCTACGAGCAGTACTTC.

This clone was counted once. The CDR3 region is CASSSLGGSASYNEQFF. For the CDR3, the DNA is TGTGCCAGCAGTTCCCTCGGTGGGTCGGCATCCTACAATGAGCAGTTCTTC. The rearrangement links TRBV6-2 or TRBV6-3 to TRBJ2-1; no reliable D call. In germline, CDR1 is MNHEY, CDR2 SVGEGT. The CDR3 runs to 17 residues. V was pared by 4 bases and J by 1 base, with 17 bases between.

The chain combines TRBV28 with TRBJ2-1; D unclear. CDR1 and CDR2 from the germline V gene are MDHEN and SYDVKM. Trimming took 4 bases from V and 9 from J, leaving 19 bases between them. This CDR3 contains 15 residues. The CDR3, as DNA: TGTGCCAGCAGTTCCTCGGCCGCAGGAGCGAGTGAGCAGTTCTTC. Its translation is CASSSSAAGASEQFF.